This is a list of T cell receptor beta chains from one sample in a study of blood T cell repertoires in COVID-19. TCRdb keeps only in-frame clones here, not all; method: immunoSEQ multiplex PCR. Of some 150,000 clones in the sample, 91% are singletons; the top ten hold less than 0.6%. Sequenced sample: peripheral blood. The receptors were gathered from a man in his forties or fifties with acute or convalescent COVID-19. Both conserved end residues are part of each CDR3. A D gene is named only where the DNA matches it firmly. Some rows have no size entry. The others give once, few or many, or a class for an expanded clone.

v_gene	j_gene	abundance	d_gene	CDR3nt	CDR3aa
TRBV30	TRBJ2-3	.	TRBD2	TGTGCCTGGACTGGCGGGACTACTGATACGCAGTATTTT	CAWTGGTTDTQYF
TRBV5-1	TRBJ2-5	.	TRBD2	TGCGCCAGCAGCTTAGCGGGAAGTGAGACCCAGTACTTC	CASSLAGSETQYF
TRBV5-4	TRBJ2-3	.	.	TGTGCCAGTGGACGGGGGACCACAGATACGCAGTATTTT	CASGRGTTDTQYF
TRBV7-8	TRBJ2-7	.	TRBD2	TGTGCCAGCAGCTTGACTAGCGGGAACTCCTACGAGCAGTACTTC	CASSLTSGNSYEQYF
TRBV27	TRBJ2-7	.	TRBD2	TGTGCCAGCAGCTCTATAGCGGGGACGAGATACGAGCAGTACTTC	CASSSIAGTRYEQYF
TRBV28	TRBJ2-1	.	.	TGTGCCAGCAGTACCCAAACGGGGGTGTTCTTC	CASSTQTGVFF
TRBV2	TRBJ1-6	.	.	TGTGCCAGCAGCGAGGGACGGAGGGTTTCACCCCTCCACTTT	CASSEGRRVSPLHF
TRBV18	TRBJ1-5	.	.	TGTGCCAGCTCACCAAATTTACCCTTCGGGAGTCAGCCCCAGCATTTT	CASSPNLPFGSQPQHF
TRBV2	TRBJ2-7	.	TRBD2	TGTGCCAGCAGTGAAGCAACTAGCGGGAGAAGGAAGCAGTACTTC	CASSEATSGRRKQYF
TRBV2	TRBJ1-6	.	.	TGTGCCAGCAACACGGAGTATAATTCACCCCTCCACTTT	CASNTEYNSPLHF
TRBV27	TRBJ1-5	.	.	TGTGCCAGCAGCAAGTCATGGACAGATCAGCCCCAGCATTTT	CASSKSWTDQPQHF
TRBV19	TRBJ1-2	.	.	TGTGCCAGTACATATAACCGGGGGACTGCTTTTAACTATGGCTACACCTTC	CASTYNRGTAFNYGYTF
TRBV29-1	TRBJ1-1	once	TRBD1	TGCAGCGTTGAGAGAGGGGGCGCGGTCACTGAAGCTTTCTTT	CSVERGGAVTEAFF